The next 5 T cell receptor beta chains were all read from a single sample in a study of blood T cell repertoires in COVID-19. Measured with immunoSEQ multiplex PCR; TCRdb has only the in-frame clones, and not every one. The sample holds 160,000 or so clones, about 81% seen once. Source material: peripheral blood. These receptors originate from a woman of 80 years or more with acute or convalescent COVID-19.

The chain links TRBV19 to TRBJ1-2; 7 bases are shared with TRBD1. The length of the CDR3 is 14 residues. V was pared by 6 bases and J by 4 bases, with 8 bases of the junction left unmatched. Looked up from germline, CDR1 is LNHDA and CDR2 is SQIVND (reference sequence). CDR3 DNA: TGTGCCAGTAGCCAACGGACAGGCTCCTATGGCTACACCTTC. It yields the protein CASSQRTGSYGYTF.

The CDR3 reads CASTQGWLGEKLFF. The DNA for the CDR3 is TGTGCCAGCACTCAGGGTTGGTTAGGTGAAAAACTGTTTTTT. The chain couples TRBV6-6 to TRBJ1-4, with D possibly matching TRBD1 (5 bases). CDR3 size: 14 residues. The germline CDR1 and CDR2 sequences are MNHNY and SVGAGI (reference sequence). V was pared by 7 bases and J by 7 bases, with 16 bases between.

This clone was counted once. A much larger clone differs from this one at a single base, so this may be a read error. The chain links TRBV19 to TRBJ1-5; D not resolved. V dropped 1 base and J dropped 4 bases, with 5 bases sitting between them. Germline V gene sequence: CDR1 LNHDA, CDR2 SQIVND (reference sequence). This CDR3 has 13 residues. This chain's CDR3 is CASSIGPNQPQHF. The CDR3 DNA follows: TGTGCCAGTAGTATAGGTCCGAATCAGCCCCAGCATTTT.

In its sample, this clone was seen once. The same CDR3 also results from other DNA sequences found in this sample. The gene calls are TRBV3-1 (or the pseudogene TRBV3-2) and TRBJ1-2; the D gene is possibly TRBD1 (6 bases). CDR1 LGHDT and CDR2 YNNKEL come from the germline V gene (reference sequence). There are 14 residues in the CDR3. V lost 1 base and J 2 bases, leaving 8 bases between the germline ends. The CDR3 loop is CASSQGTANYGYTF. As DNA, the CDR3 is TGTGCCAGCAGCCAAGGGACAGCCAACTATGGCTACACCTTC.

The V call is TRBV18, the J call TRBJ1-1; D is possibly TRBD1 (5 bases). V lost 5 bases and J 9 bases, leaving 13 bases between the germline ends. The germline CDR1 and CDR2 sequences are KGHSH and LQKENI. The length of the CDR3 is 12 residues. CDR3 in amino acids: CASSDQQVQAFF. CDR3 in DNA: TGTGCCAGCTCAGATCAACAGGTCCAAGCTTTCTTT. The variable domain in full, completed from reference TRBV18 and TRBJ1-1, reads NAGVMQNPRHLVRRRGQEARLRCSPMKGHSHVYWYRQLPEEGLKFMVYLQKENIIDESGMPKERFSAEFPKEGPSILRIQQVVRGDSAAYFCASSDQQVQAFFGQGTRLTVV.